The sequence of this T cell receptor (beta chain) was determined in a study of OX40 agonist ivuxolimab in advanced cancers. Looking at the study overall: Participants averaged approximately 65 years of age (range roughly 20 to 90) and were roughly 80% male. Three patients had partial responses: one hepatocellular carcinoma, two cutaneous melanoma.

Per germline, CDR1 SGHTA and CDR2 FQGNSA. V was clipped by 4 bases and J by 0 bases; unmatched bases: 2. The CDR3 contains 14 residues. Sequencing was performed with immunoSEQ multiplex PCR; in TCRdb, only in-frame clones are kept and a portion is missing. The sample records 80,000 or so clones, roughly 89% being singletons. This specimen consisted of CD4+ or CD8+ T cells sorted from blood, obtained in a trial of the OX40 agonist ivuxolimab. The receptor's source is an adult with an advanced solid tumor such as melanoma, head and neck, liver or kidney cancer. The chain has TRBV7-2 and TRBJ1-2; TRBD1 matches 7 bases. CDR3 nucleotide sequence: TGTGCCAGCAGCTCGGGACAGACTAACTATGGCTACACCTTC. As protein: CASSSGQTNYGYTF.